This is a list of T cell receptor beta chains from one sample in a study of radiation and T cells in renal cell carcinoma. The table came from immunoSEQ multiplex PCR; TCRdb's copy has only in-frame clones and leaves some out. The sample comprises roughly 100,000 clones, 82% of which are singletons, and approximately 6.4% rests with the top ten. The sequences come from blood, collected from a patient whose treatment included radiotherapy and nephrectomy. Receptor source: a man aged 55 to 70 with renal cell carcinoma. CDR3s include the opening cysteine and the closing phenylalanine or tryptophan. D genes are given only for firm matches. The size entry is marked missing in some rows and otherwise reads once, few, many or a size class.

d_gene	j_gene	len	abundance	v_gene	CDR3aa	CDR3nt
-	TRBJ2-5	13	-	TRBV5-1	CASNTRGEETQYF	TGCGCCAGCAATACTAGAGGAGAAGAGACCCAGTACTTC
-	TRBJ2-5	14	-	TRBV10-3	CAISESGIQETQYF	TGTGCCATCAGTGAGTCGGGTATCCAAGAGACCCAGTACTTC
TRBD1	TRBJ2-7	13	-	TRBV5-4	CASSRDRDYEQYF	TGTGCCAGCAGCCGGGACAGGGACTACGAGCAGTACTTC
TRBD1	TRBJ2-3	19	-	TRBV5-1	CASSLGRDSVLGYTDTQYF	TGCGCCAGCAGCTTGGGTAGGGACAGCGTATTGGGTTACACAGATACGCAGTATTTT
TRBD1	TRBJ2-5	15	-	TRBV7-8	CASSYERGRTETQYF	TGTGCCAGCAGCTACGAAAGGGGGCGTACAGAGACCCAGTACTTC
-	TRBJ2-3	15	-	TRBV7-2	CASSLLGGGADTQYF	TGTGCCAGCAGCCTACTAGGGGGTGGGGCAGATACGCAGTATTTT
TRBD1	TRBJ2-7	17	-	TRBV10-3	CAISESSRPDRSYEQYF	TGTGCCATCAGTGAGTCGTCCCGACCGGACAGGTCCTACGAGCAGTACTTC
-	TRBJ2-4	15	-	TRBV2	CASSEGTIAKNIQYF	TGTGCCAGCAGTGAGGGGACAATAGCCAAAAACATTCAGTACTTC
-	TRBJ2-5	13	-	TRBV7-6	CASSLVDLETQYF	TGTGCCAGCAGCTTAGTCGATTTGGAGACCCAGTACTTC
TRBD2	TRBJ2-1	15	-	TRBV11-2	CASSLGGRVYNEQFF	TGTGCCAGCAGCTTAGGCGGGAGGGTCTACAATGAGCAGTTCTTC
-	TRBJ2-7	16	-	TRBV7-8	CASSLGVEGRGYEQYF	TGTGCCAGCAGCTTAGGGGTAGAGGGGAGGGGGTACGAGCAGTACTTC
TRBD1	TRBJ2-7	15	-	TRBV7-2	CASSFGQGIPYEQYF	TGTGCCAGCAGCTTCGGACAGGGGATCCCCTACGAGCAGTACTTC
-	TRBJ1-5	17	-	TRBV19	CASSRGGGEYSNQPQHF	TGTGCCAGTAGTAGGGGGGGAGGGGAATATAGCAATCAGCCCCAGCATTTT
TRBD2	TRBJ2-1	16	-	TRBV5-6	CASSWGLADTYNEQFF	TGTGCCAGCAGCTGGGGACTAGCGGACACCTACAATGAGCAGTTCTTC
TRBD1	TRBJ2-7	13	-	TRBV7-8	CASSQGQVYEQYF	TGTGCCAGCAGCCAAGGACAGGTCTACGAGCAGTACTTC
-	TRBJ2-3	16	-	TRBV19	CASSIAGGPLTDTQYF	TGTGCCAGTAGTATAGCGGGGGGCCCGCTCACAGATACGCAGTATTTT
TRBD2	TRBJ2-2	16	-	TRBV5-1	CASSQLAGGPAGELFF	TGCGCCAGCAGCCAACTAGCGGGAGGCCCGGCCGGGGAGCTGTTTTTT
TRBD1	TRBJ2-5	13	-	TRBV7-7	CASSLQGAETQYF	TGTGCCAGCAGCTTACAGGGGGCAGAGACCCAGTACTTC
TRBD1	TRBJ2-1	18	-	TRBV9	CASSVGTGEPSSSNEQFF	TGTGCCAGCAGCGTAGGGACAGGGGAACCCAGCTCTAGCAATGAGCAGTTCTTC
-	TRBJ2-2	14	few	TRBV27	CASSLKGFTGELFF	TGTGCCAGCAGTTTGAAGGGGTTTACCGGGGAGCTGTTTTTT
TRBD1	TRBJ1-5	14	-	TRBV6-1	CASIGTGGNQPQHF	TGTGCCAGCATTGGGACAGGGGGCAATCAGCCCCAGCATTTT
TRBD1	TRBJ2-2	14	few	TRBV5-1	CASSRDSHTGELFF	TGCGCCAGCAGCCGGGACAGCCACACCGGGGAGCTGTTTTTT
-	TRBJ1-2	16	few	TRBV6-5	CASSYSRGVGGNGYTF	TGTGCCAGCAGTTACTCGAGGGGAGTAGGGGGAAATGGCTACACCTTC
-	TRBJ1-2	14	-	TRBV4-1	CASSQGSAGYGYTF	TGCGCCAGCAGCCAGGGGTCAGCTGGCTATGGCTACACCTTC
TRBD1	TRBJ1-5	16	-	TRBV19	CASSIQGAISNQPQHF	TGTGCCAGTAGTATACAGGGGGCGATAAGCAATCAGCCCCAGCATTTT
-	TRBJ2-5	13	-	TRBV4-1	CASSQDRERTQYF	TGCGCCAGCAGCCAAGACCGGGAGCGGACCCAGTACTTC
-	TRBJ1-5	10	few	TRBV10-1	CASIRQPQHF	TGCGCCAGCATCAGGCAGCCCCAGCATTTT
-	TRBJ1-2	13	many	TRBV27	CASSFGESYGYTF	TGTGCCAGCAGTTTTGGGGAATCCTATGGCTACACCTTC
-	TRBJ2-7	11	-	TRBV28	CASKQGYEQYF	TGTGCCAGCAAACAGGGATACGAGCAGTACTTC
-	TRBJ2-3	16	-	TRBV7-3	CASSPWTSGPGDTQYF	TGTGCCAGCAGCCCCTGGACTTCCGGACCTGGAGATACGCAGTATTTT
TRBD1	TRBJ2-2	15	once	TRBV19	CASSIGDRATGELFF	TGTGCCAGTAGTATAGGGGACAGAGCGACCGGGGAGCTGTTTTTT